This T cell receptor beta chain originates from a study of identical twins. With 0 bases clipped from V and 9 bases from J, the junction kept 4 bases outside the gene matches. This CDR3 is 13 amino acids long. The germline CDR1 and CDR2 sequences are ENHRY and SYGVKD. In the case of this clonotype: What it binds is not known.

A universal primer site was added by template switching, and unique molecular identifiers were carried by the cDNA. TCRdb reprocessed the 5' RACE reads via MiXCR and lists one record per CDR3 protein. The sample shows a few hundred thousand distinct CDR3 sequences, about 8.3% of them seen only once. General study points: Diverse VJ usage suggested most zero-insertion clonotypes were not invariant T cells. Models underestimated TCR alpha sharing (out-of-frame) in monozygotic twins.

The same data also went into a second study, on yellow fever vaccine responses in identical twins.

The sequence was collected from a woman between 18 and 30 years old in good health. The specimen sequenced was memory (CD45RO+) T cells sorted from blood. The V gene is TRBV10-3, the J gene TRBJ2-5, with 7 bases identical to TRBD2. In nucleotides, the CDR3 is TGTGCCATCAGTGAGTCGGCTAGCGGACCCCAGTACTTC. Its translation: CAISESASGPQYF.